This entry describes one T cell receptor (beta chain). Antigen: not known. During the collection period, no donor immune events like infections were recorded. Sequencing was performed with immunoSEQ multiplex PCR; in TCRdb, only in-frame clones are kept and a portion is missing. The data show 100,000 or so clones, about 91% seen once. This entry comes from a study of identifying expanded T cells in peripheral blood. General study points: Clone count variance between roughly two-week samples rose with total template count.

Sequencing input: blood. This TCR was recovered from a person aged 18 to 75 in good health.

Here the CDR3 DNA reads TGTGCCAGCAGCCCAATAAACAGGGAAGAGACCCAGTACTTC. Amino acid sequence: CASSPINREETQYF. This sequence joins TRBV5-4 and TRBJ2-5; D possibly corresponds to TRBD1 (6 bases). Trimming took 4 bases from V and 3 from J, leaving 13 bases between them. In germline, CDR1 is SGHNT, CDR2 YYREEE (reference sequence). The CDR3 contains 14 residues.